This T cell receptor (beta chain) was sequenced for a study of breast tumors, draining lymph nodes, adjacent tissues. One entry per CDR3 protein, called by TCRdb with MiXCR from the multiplex PCR reads. The sample records more than 10,000 distinct CDR3 sequences, less than 85% being singletons. Points on this clonotype: Antigen specificity is unknown.

Study-wide results and caveats: Most tumor T cells seemingly derive from lymph node, then expand in tumor. Tumors had less TCR diversity than lymph nodes, more than nontumor tissue. Data only fit, rather than demonstrated, lymph node origin of most tumor T cells. Luminal-like breast cancer showed significantly greater tumor-nontumor repertoire similarity than basal-like breast cancer did.

The V gene lost 0 bases and the J gene lost 9 bases, with 7 bases spanning the gap. This CDR3 region has 13 residues. From germline, CDR1 is SGHRS and CDR2 YFSETQ. The clonotype comes from a female donor with breast cancer. Some clones in this sample may be carry-over from other donors' samples. The chain links TRBV5-1 to TRBJ1-6; D might be TRBD1 (5 bases). Sequencing input: tumor-adjacent breast tissue. CDR3 in amino acids: CASSLAGSSPLHF. CDR3 sequence (DNA): TGCGCCAGCAGCTTGGCAGGGTCTTCACCCCTCCACTTT.